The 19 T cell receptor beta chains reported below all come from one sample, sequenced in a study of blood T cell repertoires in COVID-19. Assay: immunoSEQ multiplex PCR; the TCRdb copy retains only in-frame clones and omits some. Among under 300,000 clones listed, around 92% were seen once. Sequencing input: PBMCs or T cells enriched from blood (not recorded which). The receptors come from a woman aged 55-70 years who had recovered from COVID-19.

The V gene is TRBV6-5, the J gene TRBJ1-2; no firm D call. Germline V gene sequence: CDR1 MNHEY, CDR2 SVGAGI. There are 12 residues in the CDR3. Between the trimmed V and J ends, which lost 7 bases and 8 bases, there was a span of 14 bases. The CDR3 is CASNTEGEGYTF. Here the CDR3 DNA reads TGTGCCAGCAACACGGAGGGTGAGGGCTACACCTTC.

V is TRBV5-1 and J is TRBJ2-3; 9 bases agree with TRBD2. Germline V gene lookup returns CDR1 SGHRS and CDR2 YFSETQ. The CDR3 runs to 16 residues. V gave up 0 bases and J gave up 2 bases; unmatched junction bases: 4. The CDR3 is CASSLGLADYTDTQYF. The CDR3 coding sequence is TGCGCCAGCAGCTTGGGACTAGCGGATTACACAGATACGCAGTATTTT.

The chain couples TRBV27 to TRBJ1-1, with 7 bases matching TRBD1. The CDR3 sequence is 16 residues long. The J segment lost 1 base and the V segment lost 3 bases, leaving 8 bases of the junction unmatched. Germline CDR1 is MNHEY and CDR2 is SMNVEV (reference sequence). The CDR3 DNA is TGTGCCAGCAGTTTCGGGCAGGGGGTCGCGAACACTGAAGCTTTCTTT. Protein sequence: CASSFGQGVANTEAFF.

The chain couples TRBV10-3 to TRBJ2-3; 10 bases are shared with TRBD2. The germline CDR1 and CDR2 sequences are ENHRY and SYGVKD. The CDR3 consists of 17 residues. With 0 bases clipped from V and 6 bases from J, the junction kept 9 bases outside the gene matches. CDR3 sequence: CAISESKLAGWSDTQYF. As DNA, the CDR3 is TGTGCCATCAGTGAGTCGAAACTAGCGGGGTGGTCCGATACGCAGTATTTT.

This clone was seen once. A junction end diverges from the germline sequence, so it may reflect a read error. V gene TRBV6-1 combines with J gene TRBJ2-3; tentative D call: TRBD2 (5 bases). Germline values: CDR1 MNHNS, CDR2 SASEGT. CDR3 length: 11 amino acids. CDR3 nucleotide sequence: TGTGCCAGCAGTGAATTTGGACGGGGAAAATTT. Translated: CASSEFGRGKF.

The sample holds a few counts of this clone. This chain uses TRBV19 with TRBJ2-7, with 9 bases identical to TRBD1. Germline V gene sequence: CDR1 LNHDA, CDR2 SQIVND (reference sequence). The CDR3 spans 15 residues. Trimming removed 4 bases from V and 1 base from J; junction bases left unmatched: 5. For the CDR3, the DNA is TGTGCCAGTAGTAAGGGACAGGGATGGTCCTACGAGCAGTACTTC. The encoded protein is CASSKGQGWSYEQYF.

The CDR3 spells CAWTQPRRGDTEAFF. The CDR3 DNA sequence: TGTGCCTGGACCCAACCCAGGCGGGGGGACACTGAAGCTTTCTTT. The chain is built from TRBV30 and TRBJ1-1, with D possibly being TRBD1 (5 bases). The CDR3 is made up of 15 amino acids. Germline loops: CDR1 GTSNPN, CDR2 SVGIG (reference sequence). Trimming stripped 4 bases from V and 3 bases from J, with 18 bases between. Supplemented by reference TRBV30 and TRBJ1-1, the full variable domain reads SQTIHQWPATLVQPVGSPLSLECTVEGTSNPNLYWYRQAAGRGLQLLFYSVGIGQISSEVPQNLSASRPQDRQFILSSKKLLLSDSGFYLCAWTQPRRGDTEAFFGQGTRLTVV.

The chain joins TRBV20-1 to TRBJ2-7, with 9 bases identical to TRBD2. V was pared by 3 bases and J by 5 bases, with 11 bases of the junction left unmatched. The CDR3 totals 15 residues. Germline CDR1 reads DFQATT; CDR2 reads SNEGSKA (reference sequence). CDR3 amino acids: CSASGRGGIVNEQYF. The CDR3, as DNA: TGCAGTGCTAGTGGGCGGGGGGGCATTGTCAACGAGCAGTACTTC.

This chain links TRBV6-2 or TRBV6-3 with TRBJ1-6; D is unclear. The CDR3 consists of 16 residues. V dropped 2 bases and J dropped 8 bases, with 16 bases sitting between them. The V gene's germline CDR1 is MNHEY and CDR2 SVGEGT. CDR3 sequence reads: CASSYPGSEYYSPLHF. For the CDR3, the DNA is TGTGCCAGCAGTTACCCGGGTAGCGAGTACTATTCACCCCTCCACTTT.

For the CDR3, the DNA is TGCAGCGTTGAAGATTGGACCAGGGGGACCTACGAGCAGTACTTC. It codes for CSVEDWTRGTYEQYF. The chain carries TRBV29-1 and TRBJ2-7, with 7 positions matching TRBD1. V shed 0 bases, J shed 2 bases, and the junction held 7 bases outside the gene matches. Per the germline V gene, CDR1 is SQVTM and CDR2 is ANQGSEA. This CDR3 spans 15 amino acids.

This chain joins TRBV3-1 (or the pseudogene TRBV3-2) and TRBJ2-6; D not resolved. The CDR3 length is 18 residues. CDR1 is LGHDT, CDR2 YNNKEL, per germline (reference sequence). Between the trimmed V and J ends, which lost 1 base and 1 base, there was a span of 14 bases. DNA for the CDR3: TGTGCCAGCAGCCAAGGGGCCGCCCAAGTTTCTGGGGCCAACGTCCTGACTTTC. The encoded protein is CASSQGAAQVSGANVLTF.

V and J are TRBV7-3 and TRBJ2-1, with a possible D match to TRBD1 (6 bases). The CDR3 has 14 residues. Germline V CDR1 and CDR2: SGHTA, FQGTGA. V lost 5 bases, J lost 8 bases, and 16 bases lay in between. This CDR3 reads CASSLTYRDHEQFF. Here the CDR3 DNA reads TGTGCCAGCAGCCTTACCTACAGGGATCATGAGCAGTTCTTC.

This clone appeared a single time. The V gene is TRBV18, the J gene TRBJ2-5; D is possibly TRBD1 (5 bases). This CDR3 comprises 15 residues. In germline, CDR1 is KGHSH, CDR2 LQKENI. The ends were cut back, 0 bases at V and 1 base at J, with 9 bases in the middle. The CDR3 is CASSPPGHLQETQYF. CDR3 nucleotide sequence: TGTGCCAGCTCACCACCGGGGCACCTCCAAGAGACCCAGTACTTC.

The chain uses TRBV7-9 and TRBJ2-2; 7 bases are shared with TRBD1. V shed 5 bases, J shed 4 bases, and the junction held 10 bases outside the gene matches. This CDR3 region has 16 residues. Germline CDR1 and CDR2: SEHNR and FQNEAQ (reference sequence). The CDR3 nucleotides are TGTGCCAGCAGCCCCGGGACAGAACTCGTCACCGGGGAGCTGTTTTTT. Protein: CASSPGTELVTGELFF.

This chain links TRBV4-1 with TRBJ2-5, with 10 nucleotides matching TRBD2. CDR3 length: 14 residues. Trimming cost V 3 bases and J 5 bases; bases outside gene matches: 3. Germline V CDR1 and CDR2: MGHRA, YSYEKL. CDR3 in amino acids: CASSHRGLAETQYF. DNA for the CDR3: TGCGCCAGCAGCCACCGGGGACTAGCGGAGACCCAGTACTTC.

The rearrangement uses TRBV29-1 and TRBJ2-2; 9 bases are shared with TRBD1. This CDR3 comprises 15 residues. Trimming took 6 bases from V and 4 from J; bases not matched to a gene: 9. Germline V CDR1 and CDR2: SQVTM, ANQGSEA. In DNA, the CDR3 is TGCAGCGTGAGAACCGGGACAGGGAGCACCGGGGAGCTGTTTTTT. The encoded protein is CSVRTGTGSTGELFF.

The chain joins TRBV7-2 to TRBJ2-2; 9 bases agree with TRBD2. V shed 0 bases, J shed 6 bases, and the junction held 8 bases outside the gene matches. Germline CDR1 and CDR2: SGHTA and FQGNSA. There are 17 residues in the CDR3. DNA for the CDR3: TGTGCCAGCAGCTTAGCTGCGCGGAGACTAGCGGCCGGGGAGCTGTTTTTT. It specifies CASSLAARRLAAGELFF.

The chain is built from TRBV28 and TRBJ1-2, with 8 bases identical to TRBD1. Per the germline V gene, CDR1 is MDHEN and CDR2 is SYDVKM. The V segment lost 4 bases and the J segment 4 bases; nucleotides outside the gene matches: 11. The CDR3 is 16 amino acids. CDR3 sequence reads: CASSSVVGQGLYGYTF. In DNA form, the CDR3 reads TGTGCCAGCAGTTCTGTCGTAGGACAGGGACTCTATGGCTACACCTTC.

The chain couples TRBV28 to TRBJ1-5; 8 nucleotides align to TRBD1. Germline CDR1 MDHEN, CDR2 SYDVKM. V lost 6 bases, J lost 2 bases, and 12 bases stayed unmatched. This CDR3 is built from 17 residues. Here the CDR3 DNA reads TGTGCCAGCAGCTCCACGGCTCAGGGGGCGGGCAATCAGCCCCAGCATTTT. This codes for CASSSTAQGAGNQPQHF.